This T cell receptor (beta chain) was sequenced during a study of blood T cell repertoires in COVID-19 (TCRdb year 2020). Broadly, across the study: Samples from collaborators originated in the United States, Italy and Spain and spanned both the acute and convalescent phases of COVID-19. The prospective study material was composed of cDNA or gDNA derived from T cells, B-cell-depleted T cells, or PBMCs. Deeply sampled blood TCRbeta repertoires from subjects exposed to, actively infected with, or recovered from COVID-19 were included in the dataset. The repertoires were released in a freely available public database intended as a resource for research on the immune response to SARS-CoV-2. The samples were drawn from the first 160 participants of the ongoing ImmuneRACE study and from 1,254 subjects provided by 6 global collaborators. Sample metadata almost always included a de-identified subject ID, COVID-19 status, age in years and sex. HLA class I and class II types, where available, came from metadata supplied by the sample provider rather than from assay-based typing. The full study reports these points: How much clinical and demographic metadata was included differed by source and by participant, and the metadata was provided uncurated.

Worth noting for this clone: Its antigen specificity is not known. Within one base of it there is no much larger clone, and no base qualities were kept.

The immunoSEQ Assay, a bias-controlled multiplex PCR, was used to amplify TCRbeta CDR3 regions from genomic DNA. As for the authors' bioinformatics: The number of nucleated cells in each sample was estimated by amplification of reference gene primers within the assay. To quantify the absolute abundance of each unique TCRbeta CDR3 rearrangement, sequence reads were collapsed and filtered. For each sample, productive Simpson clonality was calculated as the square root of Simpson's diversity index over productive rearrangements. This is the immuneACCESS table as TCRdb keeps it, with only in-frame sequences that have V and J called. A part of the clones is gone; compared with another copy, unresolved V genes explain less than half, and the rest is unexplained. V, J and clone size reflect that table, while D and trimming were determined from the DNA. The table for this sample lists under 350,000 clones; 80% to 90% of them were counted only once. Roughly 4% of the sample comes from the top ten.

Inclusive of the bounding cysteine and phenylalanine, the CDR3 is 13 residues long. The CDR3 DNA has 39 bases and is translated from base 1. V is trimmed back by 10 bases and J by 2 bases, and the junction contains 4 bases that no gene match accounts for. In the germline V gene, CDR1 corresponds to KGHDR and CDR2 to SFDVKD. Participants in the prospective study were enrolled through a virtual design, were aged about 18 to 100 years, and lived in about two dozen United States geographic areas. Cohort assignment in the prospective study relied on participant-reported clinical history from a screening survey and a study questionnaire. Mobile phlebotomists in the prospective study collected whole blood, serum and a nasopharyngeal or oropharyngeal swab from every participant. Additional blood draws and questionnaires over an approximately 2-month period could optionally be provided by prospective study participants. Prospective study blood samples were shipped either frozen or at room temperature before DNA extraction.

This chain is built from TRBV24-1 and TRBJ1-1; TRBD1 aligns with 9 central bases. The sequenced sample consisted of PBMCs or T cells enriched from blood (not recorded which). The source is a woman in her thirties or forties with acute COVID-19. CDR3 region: CATRDRANTEAFF. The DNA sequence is TGTGCCACGAGGGACAGGGCTAACACTGAAGCTTTCTTT.